One and the same sample provided the 20 T cell receptor beta chains below, sequenced in a study of control samples from healthy donors and cancer patients. Data came from immunoSEQ multiplex PCR; TCRdb stores just in-frame clones and leaves some out. This table has around 30,000 clones, approximately 93% appearing once. The source material was PBMCs. Receptors originate from a man in his forties with colorectal cancer.

The V and J genes are TRBV11-3 and TRBJ2-3, with D possibly matching TRBD1 (7 bases). The ends were cut back, 5 bases at V and 3 bases at J, with 12 bases in the middle. Germline CDR1 is SGHNT and CDR2 is YENEEA. CDR3 length: 14 residues. The CDR3 reads CASSTEGATDTQYF. The CDR3 DNA reads TGTGCCAGCAGCACGGAGGGGGCGACAGATACGCAGTATTTT.

The gene calls are TRBV7-9 and TRBJ1-2; a possible D gene is TRBD1 (6 bases). The CDR3 sequence is 13 residues long. V was shortened by 4 bases and J by 4 bases, with 10 bases between the two germline ends. Germline assignment: CDR1 SEHNR and CDR2 FQNEAQ (reference sequence). The CDR3 DNA is TGTGCCAGCAGCTCATTAGGGGGCTATGGCTACACCTTC. It specifies CASSSLGGYGYTF.

This sequence joins TRBV24-1 and TRBJ2-2, with 9 bases matching TRBD2. V dropped 9 bases and J dropped 4; count of bases not matched to a gene: 2. Germline CDR1 and CDR2: KGHDR and SFDVKD. There are 13 residues in the CDR3. Here the CDR3 reads CATRGGATGELFF. The CDR3 DNA sequence: TGTGCCACCCGCGGGGGGGCCACCGGGGAGCTGTTTTTT.

A single count supports this clone. The chain joins TRBV6-1 to TRBJ2-2; 7 bases map to TRBD1. This CDR3 is built from 14 residues. With V trimmed by 6 bases and J by 6 bases, 7 bases remained unmatched. Germline assignment: CDR1 MNHNS and CDR2 SASEGT. The CDR3 DNA reads as TGTGCCAGCAGCATCGACAGGGTGTCCGGGGAGCTGTTTTTT. The encoded protein is CASSIDRVSGELFF.

This chain links TRBV6-6 with TRBJ2-7; 8 bases agree with TRBD1. This CDR3 region has 14 residues. The V gene end was trimmed by 2 bases and the J gene end by 6 bases; junction bases not matched to a gene: 6. Germline loops: CDR1 MNHNY, CDR2 SVGAGI (reference sequence). The CDR3 is CASSYQGAGVEQYF. CDR3 bases: TGTGCCAGCAGTTACCAGGGGGCCGGGGTCGAGCAGTACTTC.

The genes are TRBV5-6 and TRBJ1-3, with no clear D. V shed 4 bases and J shed 1 base, with 9 bases lying between them. CDR1 SGHDT and CDR2 YYEEEE come from the germline V gene. CDR3 size: 14 residues. Here the CDR3 reads CASSLGRSGNTIYF. The CDR3 nucleotides read TGTGCCAGCAGCCTGGGGAGATCTGGAAACACCATATATTTT.

This clone is a singleton in its sample. V is TRBV7-8 and J is TRBJ2-3; D remains unclear. From germline, CDR1 is SGHVS and CDR2 FQNEAQ. V was clipped by 1 base and J by 3 bases, with 2 bases between them. The CDR3 runs to 12 residues. The CDR3 DNA is TGTGCCAGCAGCTTAGGGACAGATACGCAGTATTTT. It codes for CASSLGTDTQYF.

The V gene is TRBV9, the J gene TRBJ1-6, with 12 bases matching TRBD1. The germline V gene has CDR1 SGDLS and CDR2 YYNGEE. This CDR3 is built from 16 residues. The trim removed 3 bases at V and 9 bases at J, leaving 7 bases unmatched. The CDR3 nucleotides read TGTGCCAGCAGCGCTCCGGGGGGACAGGGGGCTTCACCCCTCCACTTT. This gives the protein CASSAPGGQGASPLHF.

This chain uses TRBV4-1 with TRBJ1-3, with TRBD1 matching 9 bases. The germline V gene has CDR1 MGHRA and CDR2 YSYEKL. V shed 5 bases, J shed 2 bases, and the junction held 4 bases outside the gene matches. This CDR3 has 15 residues. The CDR3: CASSVDRGTGNTIYF. CDR3 sequence (DNA): TGCGCCAGCAGCGTTGACAGGGGGACTGGAAACACCATATATTTT.

V gene TRBV5-4 combines with J gene TRBJ1-3, with 8 bases aligning to TRBD1. The V gene end was trimmed by 2 bases and the J gene end by 3 bases; junction bases not matched to a gene: 7. Germline V gene sequence: CDR1 SGHNT, CDR2 YYREEE (reference sequence). CDR3 length: 16 amino acids. The CDR3 bases are TGTGCCAGCAGCTTCGGACAGGGAGGTTTTGGAAACACCATATATTTT. This gives the protein CASSFGQGGFGNTIYF.

The rearrangement joins TRBV6-5 to TRBJ1-1; D is ambiguous. Trimming removed 6 bases from V and 0 bases from J, with 11 bases in between. Germline CDR1 is MNHEY and CDR2 is SVGAGI. The CDR3 runs 14 residues. CDR3 region: CASSPTAVNTEAFF. The CDR3 DNA reads TGTGCCAGCAGCCCCACGGCAGTGAACACTGAAGCTTTCTTT.

This chain joins TRBV2 and TRBJ2-2, with 7 bases lining up with TRBD2. V gave up 6 bases and J gave up 4 bases; unmatched junction bases: 8. The CDR3 sequence is 15 residues long. Germline V gives CDR1 SNHLY, CDR2 FYNNEI. The DNA for the CDR3 is TGTGCCAGCAGCCCCCGGGGGGAGGTCACCGGGGAGCTGTTTTTT. This codes for CASSPRGEVTGELFF.

The V call is TRBV9, the J call TRBJ1-2; 7 positions agree with TRBD1. The CDR3 is 17 amino acids. Germline loops: CDR1 SGDLS, CDR2 YYNGEE. Germline trimming cut 0 bases from V and 2 bases from J; bases unmatched to any gene: 10. DNA of the CDR3: TGTGCCAGCAGCGTAGGGGCAGGGGGGTTGGGAAACTATGGCTACACCTTC. Amino acids: CASSVGAGGLGNYGYTF. The full variable domain, its missing parts supplied by reference TRBV9 and TRBJ1-2, is DSGVTQTPKHLITATGQRVTLRCSPRSGDLSVYWYQQSLDQGLQFLIQYYNGEERAKGNILERFSAQQFPDLHSELNLSSLELGDSALYFCASSVGAGGLGNYGYTFGSGTRLTVV.

The chain uses TRBV2 and TRBJ2-7, with D possibly called TRBD1 or TRBD2 (5 bases each). This CDR3 has 15 residues. V lost 8 bases and J 4 bases, leaving 21 bases between the germline ends. Germline lookup yields CDR1 SNHLY and CDR2 FYNNEI. DNA of the CDR3: TGTGCCAGCGGGGGACCCCGGCAGTCCACTTACGAGCAGTACTTC. Encoded protein: CASGGPRQSTYEQYF.

The chain recombines TRBV7-8 with TRBJ1-1; D is uncertain. The germline V and J ends were trimmed by 4 bases and 3 bases, with 9 bases remaining between them. The CDR3 is 13 residues long. Germline V gene sequence: CDR1 SGHVS, CDR2 FQNEAQ. CDR3 DNA: TGTGCCAGCAGCTCGCGGTGGGACACTGAAGCTTTCTTT. It specifies CASSSRWDTEAFF.

This chain links TRBV6-5 with TRBJ2-7; a weak D match, TRBD1 (5 bases). Germline-derived CDR1 and CDR2 are MNHEY and SVGAGI. The CDR3 sequence is 12 residues long. Trimming stripped 5 bases from V and 9 bases from J, with 14 bases between. The CDR3 DNA follows: TGTGCCAGCAGTCGAAGGGGCCTGTGGCAGTACTTC. This encodes CASSRRGLWQYF.

The rearrangement links TRBV3-1 (or the pseudogene TRBV3-2) to TRBJ2-3; TRBD1 or TRBD2 may be the D gene (5 bases each). Per germline, CDR1 LGHDT and CDR2 YNNKEL (reference sequence). The CDR3 is 12 amino acids. V lost 6 bases, J lost 15 bases, and 19 bases lay in between. The CDR3 DNA is TGTGCCAGCAGTCTTCCGGGGCTGGAGCTCTATTTT. Its translation is CASSLPGLELYF.

This chain connects TRBV11-2 to TRBJ1-5; 10 nucleotides align to TRBD1. The CDR3 consists of 15 residues. Germline assignment: CDR1 SGHAT and CDR2 FQNNGV. V lost 5 bases, J lost 6 bases, and 7 bases stayed unmatched. DNA for the CDR3: TGTGCCAGCAGCCCCGGGACAGGGGCGGGTCAGCCCCAGCATTTT. Protein sequence: CASSPGTGAGQPQHF.

V is TRBV4-1 and J is TRBJ1-5; TRBD1 matches at 8 bases. The germline V gene encodes CDR1 MGHRA and CDR2 YSYEKL. The CDR3 runs to 14 residues. With V trimmed by 2 bases and J by 5 bases, 2 bases remained unmatched. The CDR3 sequence: CASSQLQGDQPQHF. The CDR3 DNA is TGCGCCAGCAGCCAACTACAGGGGGATCAGCCCCAGCATTTT.

J is TRBJ2-6 and V is TRBV19, with D perhaps TRBD1 (5 bases). The V end was cut by 10 bases, the J end by 0 bases, with 16 bases between. The CDR3 loop spans 16 amino acids. Germline V gene lookup returns CDR1 LNHDA and CDR2 SQIVND (reference sequence). CDR3: CATQGARSSGANVLTF. The CDR3 nucleotides are TGTGCCACCCAAGGGGCCAGAAGCTCTGGGGCCAACGTCCTGACTTTC.